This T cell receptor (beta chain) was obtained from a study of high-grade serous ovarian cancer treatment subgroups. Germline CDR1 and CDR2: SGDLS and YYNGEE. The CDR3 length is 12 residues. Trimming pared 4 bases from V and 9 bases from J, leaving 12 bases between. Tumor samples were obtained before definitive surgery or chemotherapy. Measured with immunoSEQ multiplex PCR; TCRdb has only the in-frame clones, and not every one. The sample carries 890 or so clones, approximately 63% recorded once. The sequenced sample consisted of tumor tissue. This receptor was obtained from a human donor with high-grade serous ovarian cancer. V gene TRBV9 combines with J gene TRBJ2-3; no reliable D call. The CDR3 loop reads CASSSLTSTQYF. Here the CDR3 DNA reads TGTGCCAGCAGCTCACTGACGTCGACGCAGTATTTT.